A selection of T cell receptor beta chains follows, all from one sample in a study of OX40 agonist ivuxolimab in advanced cancers. Sequencing was performed with immunoSEQ multiplex PCR; in TCRdb, only in-frame clones are kept and a portion is missing. Of tens of thousands of clones in the sample, around four fifths were seen once. The specimen comprised CD4+ or CD8+ T cells sorted from blood, sampled in a trial of the OX40 agonist ivuxolimab. The source of these receptors is an adult with an advanced solid tumor such as melanoma, head and neck, liver or kidney cancer. Each CDR3 is given with its conserved first and last residue.

J gene	V gene	CDR3 protein
TRBJ2-5	TRBV27	CASSLFWGLGETQYF
TRBJ2-1	TRBV7-9	CASSLMVLAGDFYNEQFF
TRBJ2-2	TRBV10-3	CAISELYQPGLAVYTGELFF
TRBJ2-7	TRBV28	CATSHIYEQYF
TRBJ2-5	TRBV28	CASSPTDWPQETQYF
TRBJ2-1	TRBV27	CASSLLDRVSDEQFF
TRBJ2-7	TRBV5-1	CASSLAGGLFYEQYF
TRBJ2-2	TRBV4-1	CASTHGGAGELFF
TRBJ1-4	TRBV28	CASSPSDSATNEKLFF
TRBJ2-2	TRBV4-1	CASSQAGPNTGELFF
NA	TRBV30	CAWSVLGRGTYEQYF
TRBJ2-1	TRBV6-1	CASSVGLAGVVGYNEQFF
TRBJ2-7	TRBV7-6	CASSPGQGYEQYF
TRBJ1-4	TRBV6-1	CASSEWWTATNEKLFF
TRBJ1-1	TRBV15	CATRETGEKAFF
TRBJ2-7	TRBV11-2	CASSLYYEQYF
TRBJ2-1	TRBV4-1	CASSPTGGRYNEQFF